These 6 T cell receptor beta chains came from one sample sequenced in a study of cytomegalovirus exposure and HLA in healthy donors. Primers included in the PCR were 60 Vbeta and 13 Jbeta primers. Using immunoSEQ multiplex PCR, the repertoire was profiled, and TCRdb retains in-frame clones only, with some absent. This sample yields 240,000 or so clones, of which approximately 80% are seen a single time; almost 8% belongs to the top ten. Sequencing was carried out using PBMCs. These receptors originate from a woman aged 55-69 years in good health and CMV-seropositive.

The chain recombines TRBV7-3 with TRBJ2-2; 14 bases match TRBD2. The CDR3 spans 16 residues. Germline V CDR1 and CDR2: SGHTA, FQGTGA. The trim removed 5 bases at V and 5 bases at J, leaving 4 bases unmatched. The CDR3 sequence: CASSPGTSGRTGELFF. The CDR3 DNA sequence: TGTGCCAGCAGCCCCGGGACTAGCGGGAGAACCGGGGAGCTGTTTTTT.

The genes are TRBV7-8 and TRBJ2-7; D call uncertain. Trimming took 0 bases from V and 6 from J, leaving 18 bases between them. The CDR3 has 16 amino acids. Germline CDR1 and CDR2: SGHVS and FQNEAQ. CDR3 coding DNA: TGTGCCAGCAGCTTAGCGGTGGTAACAGACCGGCGCGAGCAGTACTTC. Translating it yields CASSLAVVTDRREQYF.

The V gene is TRBV19, the J gene TRBJ2-1, with D possibly being TRBD1 (6 bases). This CDR3 region has 13 residues. V lost 8 bases and J lost 5, with 13 bases in between. CDR1 is LNHDA and CDR2 is SQIVND in the germline V gene (reference sequence). The CDR3 here is CASATGRNNEQFF. The CDR3 DNA reads TGTGCCAGTGCGACAGGAAGGAACAATGAGCAGTTCTTC.

This chain links TRBV28 with TRBJ2-3; D gene uncertain. V was clipped by 2 bases and J by 1 base, with 4 bases between them. Germline CDR1 is MDHEN and CDR2 is SYDVKM. CDR3 size: 13 residues. The CDR3 bases are TGTGCCAGCAGTTTAGAGGGCACAGATACGCAGTATTTT. As protein: CASSLEGTDTQYF.

The chain has TRBV7-9 and TRBJ2-6; tentative D call: TRBD1 (5 bases). The V end was cut by 3 bases, the J end by 0 bases, with 15 bases between. In germline, CDR1 is SEHNR, CDR2 FQNEAQ (reference sequence). This CDR3 contains 18 residues. CDR3 region: CASSFPLGRLSGANVLTF. Written as DNA, the CDR3 is TGTGCCAGCAGCTTTCCCTTGGGGCGGCTCTCTGGGGCCAACGTCCTGACTTTC.

J is TRBJ1-1 and V is TRBV19; 8 nucleotides agree with TRBD1. Germline assignment: CDR1 LNHDA and CDR2 SQIVND (reference sequence). The V gene end was trimmed by 4 bases and the J gene end by 4 bases; junction bases not matched to a gene: 8. The length of the CDR3 is 15 residues. The CDR3 DNA reads TGTGCCAGTAGTAAGACAGGGGTTGAGCGCACTGAAGCTTTCTTT. It is translated as CASSKTGVERTEAFF.